This T cell receptor beta chain was found in a study of T cell repertoires in cytomegalovirus infection. Study at large: Matching HLA type and CMV infection were both indicated by public TCR beta signatures. The study, taken as a whole, reports: Dominant in the ex vivo response were TCR beta clonotypes restricted by HLA-C and specific for CMV. Totalled public TCR beta family frequency picked out people who carried CMV plus the relevant HLA.

The germline gives CDR1 SNHLY, CDR2 FYNNEI. J lost 7 bases, V lost 0 bases, and 5 bases had no gene match. This CDR3 is built from 15 residues. TCRdb passed the reads through MiXCR, listing each CDR3 protein once. This table holds about 110,000 distinct CDR3 sequences, over 9% found once. This clonotype was found many times. Its antigen is not identified. Sequencing input: PBMCs, sequenced either directly or after in vitro stimulation (not recorded which). This clonotype was sampled from a human donor in good health (CMV status not recorded). Some clones in this sample may be carry-over from other donors' samples. This chain uses TRBV2 with TRBJ1-1, with 10 bases aligning to TRBD1. CDR3 amino acids: CASSEAIRTGGEAFF. The CDR3 DNA follows: TGTGCCAGCAGTGAAGCGATTAGGACAGGGGGTGAAGCTTTCTTT.